This T cell receptor (beta chain) was sequenced in a study of T cell changes during pregnancy in multiple sclerosis. TCRdb's table, derived via immunoSEQ multiplex PCR, lists solely in-frame clones and lacks some. The sample has tens of thousands of clones, roughly 94% seen once. V was cut by 6 bases and J by 1 base, with 9 bases left in between. In germline, CDR1 is SNHLY, CDR2 FYNNEI. The CDR3 totals 13 residues. The receptor was derived from a female donor in good health, enrolled as a control in a pregnancy study. Here the sequenced sample was peripheral blood, taken in the second trimester of pregnancy. The rearrangement uses TRBV2 and TRBJ1-1; the D gene is possibly TRBD1 (6 bases). CDR3 DNA sequence: TGTGCCAGCAGACCGGACAGGAACACTGAAGCTTTCTTT. As protein: CASRPDRNTEAFF. The complete variable domain, with remaining parts taken from reference TRBV2 and TRBJ1-1, reads EPEVTQTPSHQVTQMGQEVILRCVPISNHLYFYWYRQILGQKVEFLVSFYNNEISEKSEIFDDQFSVERPDGSNFTLKIRSTKLEDSAMYFCASRPDRNTEAFFGQGTRLTVV.